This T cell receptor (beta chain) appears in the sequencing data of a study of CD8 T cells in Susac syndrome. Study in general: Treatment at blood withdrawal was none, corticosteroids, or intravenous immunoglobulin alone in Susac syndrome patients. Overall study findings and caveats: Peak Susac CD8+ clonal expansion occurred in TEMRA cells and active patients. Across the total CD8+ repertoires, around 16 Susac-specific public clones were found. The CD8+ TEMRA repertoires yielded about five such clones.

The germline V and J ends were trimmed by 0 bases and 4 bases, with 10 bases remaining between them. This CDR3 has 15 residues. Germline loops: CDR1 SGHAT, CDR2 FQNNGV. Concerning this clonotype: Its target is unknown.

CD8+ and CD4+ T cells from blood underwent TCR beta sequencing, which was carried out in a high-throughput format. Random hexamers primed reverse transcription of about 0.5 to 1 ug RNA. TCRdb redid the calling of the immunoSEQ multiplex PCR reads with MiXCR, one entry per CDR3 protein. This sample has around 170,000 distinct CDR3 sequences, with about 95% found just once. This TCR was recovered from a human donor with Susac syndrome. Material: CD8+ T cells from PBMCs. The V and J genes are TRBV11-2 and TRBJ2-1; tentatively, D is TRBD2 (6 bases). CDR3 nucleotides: TGTGCCAGCAGCTTAGAGGGGGGTTCTTACAATGAGCAGTTCTTC. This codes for CASSLEGGSYNEQFF.